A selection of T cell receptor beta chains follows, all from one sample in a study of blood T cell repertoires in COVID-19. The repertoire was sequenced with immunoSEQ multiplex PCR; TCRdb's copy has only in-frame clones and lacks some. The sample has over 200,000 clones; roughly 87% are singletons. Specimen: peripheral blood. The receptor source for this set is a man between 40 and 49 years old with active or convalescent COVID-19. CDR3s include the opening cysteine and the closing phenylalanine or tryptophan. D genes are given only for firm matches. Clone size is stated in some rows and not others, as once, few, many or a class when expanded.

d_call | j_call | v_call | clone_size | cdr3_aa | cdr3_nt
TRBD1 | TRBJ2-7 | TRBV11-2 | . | CASSWDRTYEQYF | TGTGCCAGCAGCTGGGACAGGACCTACGAGCAGTACTTC
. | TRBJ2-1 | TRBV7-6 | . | CASSGGLDGSSYNEQFF | TGTGCCAGCAGCGGTGGCTTGGACGGGAGCTCCTACAATGAGCAGTTCTTC
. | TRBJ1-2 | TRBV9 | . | CASSVDGQSYGYTF | TGTGCCAGCAGCGTAGATGGACAAAGCTATGGCTACACCTTC
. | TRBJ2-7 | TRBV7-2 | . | CASSQGGVTTYEQYF | TGTGCCAGCAGCCAAGGCGGGGTTACTACCTACGAGCAGTACTTC
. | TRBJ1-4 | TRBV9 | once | CASSLRSGGDEILNEKLFF | TGTGCCAGCAGCCTCAGATCGGGGGGCGATGAGATTCTTAATGAAAAACTGTTTTTT
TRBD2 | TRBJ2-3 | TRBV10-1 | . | CATRGPGGDTQYF | TGCGCCACCAGAGGACCGGGAGGGGATACGCAGTATTTT
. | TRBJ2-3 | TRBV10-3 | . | CAIRPDWVTDTQYF | TGTGCCATTAGGCCTGACTGGGTCACAGATACGCAGTATTTT
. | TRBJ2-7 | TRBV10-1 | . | CAGRREYYEQYF | TGCGCCGGTCGCCGGGAGTACTACGAGCAGTACTTC
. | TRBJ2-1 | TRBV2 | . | CASSKEGGDSYNEQFF | TGTGCCAGCAGTAAGGAGGGCGGGGACTCCTACAATGAGCAGTTCTTC
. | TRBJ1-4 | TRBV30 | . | CAFTTGTHSKLFF | TGTGCCTTTACCACCGGGACACACTCTAAACTGTTTTTT
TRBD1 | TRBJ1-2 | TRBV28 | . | CASSSWGQGAGGYTF | TGTGCCAGCAGTTCATGGGGACAGGGGGCGGGTGGCTACACCTTC
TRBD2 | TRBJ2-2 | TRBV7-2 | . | CASSLLRGADTGELFF | TGTGCCAGCAGCTTACTGCGGGGGGCCGACACCGGGGAGCTGTTTTTT
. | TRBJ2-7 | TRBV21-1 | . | CASSKASGGGLEQYF | TGTGCCAGCAGCAAAGCATCCGGCGGGGGCCTAGAGCAGTACTTC
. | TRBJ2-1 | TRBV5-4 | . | CASSFGRAFSSYNEQFF | TGTGCCAGCAGCTTTGGCAGGGCGTTTAGCTCCTACAATGAGCAGTTCTTC
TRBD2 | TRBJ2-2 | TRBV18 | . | CASSPFSGRVNTGELFF | TGTGCCAGCTCACCTTTTAGCGGGAGAGTCAACACCGGGGAGCTGTTTTTT
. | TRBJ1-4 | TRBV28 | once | CASSLSAGTNEKLFF | TGTGCCAGCAGTTTATCGGCGGGCACTAATGAAAAACTGTTTTTT
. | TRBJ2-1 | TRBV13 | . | CASSLLYYNEQFF | TGTGCCAGCAGCTTACTGTACTACAATGAGCAGTTCTTC
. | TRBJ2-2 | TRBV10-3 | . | CAIRGTGANTGELFF | TGTGCCATCAGAGGGACTGGGGCGAACACCGGGGAGCTGTTTTTT
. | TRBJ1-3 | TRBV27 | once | CASSPFLGNTIYF | TGTGCCAGCAGTCCTTTCTTAGGAAACACCATATATTTT
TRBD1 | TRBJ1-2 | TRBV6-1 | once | CASSESWTGKVNYGYTF | TGTGCCAGCAGTGAGAGTTGGACAGGGAAGGTAAACTATGGCTACACCTTC
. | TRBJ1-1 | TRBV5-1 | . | CASSQSTGHTEAFF | TGCGCCAGCAGCCAATCCACAGGTCACACTGAAGCTTTCTTT
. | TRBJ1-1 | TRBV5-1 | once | CASRTGSEAFF | TGCGCCAGCAGGACCGGGAGCGAAGCTTTCTTT
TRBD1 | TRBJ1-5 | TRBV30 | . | CAWRSTGGINQPQHF | TGTGCCTGGCGCTCGACAGGGGGCATCAATCAGCCCCAGCATTTT
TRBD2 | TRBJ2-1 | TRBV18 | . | CASSPWGGDNEQFF | TGTGCCAGCTCACCATGGGGAGGGGACAATGAGCAGTTCTTC
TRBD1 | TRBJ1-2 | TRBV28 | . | CATDPMTGLDGYTF | TGTGCCACCGACCCCATGACAGGGCTAGATGGCTACACCTTC
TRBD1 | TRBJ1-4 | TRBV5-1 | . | CASSLGGDRTGEKLFF | TGCGCCAGCAGCTTGGGCGGGGACAGGACGGGTGAAAAACTGTTTTTT
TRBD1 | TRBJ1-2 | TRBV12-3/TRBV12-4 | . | CASRYGQGYGYTF | TGTGCCAGCAGGTACGGACAGGGGTATGGCTACACCTTC
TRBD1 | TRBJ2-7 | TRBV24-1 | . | CATSDSGTGRYEQYF | TGTGCCACCAGTGATTCAGGGACAGGGAGGTACGAGCAGTACTTC
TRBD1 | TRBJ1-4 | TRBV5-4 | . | CASSRLTGTNEKLFF | TGTGCCAGCAGCCGATTGACAGGGACTAATGAAAAACTGTTTTTT
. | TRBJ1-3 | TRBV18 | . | CASSQDIYSGNTIYF | TGTGCCAGCTCCCAGGACATATACTCTGGAAACACCATATATTTT
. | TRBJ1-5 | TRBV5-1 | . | CASSPSLGGRGQPQHF | TGCGCCAGCAGCCCTTCCCTGGGGGGGCGAGGGCAGCCCCAGCATTTT
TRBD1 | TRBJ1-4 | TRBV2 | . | CASSLEDRDWATNEKLFF | TGTGCCAGCAGCCTGGAGGACAGGGATTGGGCAACTAATGAAAAACTGTTTTTT
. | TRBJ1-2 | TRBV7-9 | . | CASSPDLGGAYGYTF | TGTGCCAGCAGCCCCGATCTGGGGGGGGCGTATGGCTACACCTTC
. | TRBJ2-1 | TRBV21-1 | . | CASSKRGRPSYNEQFF | TGTGCCAGCAGCAAAAGGGGCCGGCCTTCCTACAATGAGCAGTTCTTC
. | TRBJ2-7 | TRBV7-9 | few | CASSRLGDRSYEQYF | TGTGCCAGCAGCCGACTCGGTGACCGCTCCTACGAGCAGTACTTC
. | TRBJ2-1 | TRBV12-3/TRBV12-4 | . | CASTLNRVGEQFF | TGTGCCAGTACGTTGAACAGGGTCGGTGAGCAGTTCTTC
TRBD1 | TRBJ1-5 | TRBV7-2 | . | CASSLGQGLNQPQHF | TGTGCCAGCAGCTTGGGACAGGGGCTCAATCAGCCCCAGCATTTT
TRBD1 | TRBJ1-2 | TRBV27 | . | CASAQGTADYGYTF | TGTGCCAGCGCCCAGGGGACAGCTGACTATGGCTACACCTTC